The clone carrying this T cell receptor (beta chain) was recorded once. This is likely an artifact of a read error, given a far larger clone one base away. This entry belongs to a study of prognosis after radiotherapy for stage I lung cancer. Starting from genomic DNA, TCR beta CDR3 was amplified through two-round multiplex PCR. The use of primers specific to each TRBV and TRBJ gene characterized first-round PCR. TCRdb reprocessed the multiplex PCR reads with MiXCR, giving one entry per CDR3 protein. The profile shows some 17,000 distinct CDR3 sequences, approximately 29% of them singletons. Sequencing was performed on PBMCs, taken before or after stereotactic body radiation therapy (not recorded which). This receptor was identified in a donor over 45 with non-small cell lung cancer.

The CDR3 region has the DNA TGTGCCAGTAGTACCAACGGGACAGGGGGCGCCAATTCACCCCTCCACTTT. It specifies CASSTNGTGGANSPLHF. The J gene is TRBJ1-6, the V gene TRBV9; the match to TRBD1 covers 12 bases. The V gene end was trimmed by 8 bases and the J gene end by 7 bases; junction bases not matched to a gene: 13. This CDR3 spans 17 amino acids. CDR1 is SGDLS, CDR2 YYNGEE, per germline. Complete variable domain (other parts from reference TRBV9 and TRBJ1-6): DSGVTQTPKHLITATGQRVTLRCSPRSGDLSVYWYQQSLDQGLQFLIQYYNGEERAKGNILERFSAQQFPDLHSELNLSSLELGDSALYFCASSTNGTGGANSPLHFGNGTRLTVT.